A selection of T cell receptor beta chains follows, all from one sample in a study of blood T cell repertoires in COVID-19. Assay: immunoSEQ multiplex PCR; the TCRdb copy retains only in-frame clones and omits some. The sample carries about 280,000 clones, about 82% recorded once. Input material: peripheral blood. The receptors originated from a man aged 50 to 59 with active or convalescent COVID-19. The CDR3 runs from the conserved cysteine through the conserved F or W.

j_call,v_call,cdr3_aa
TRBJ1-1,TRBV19,CATTGFGFTEAFF
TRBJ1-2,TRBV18,CASSGSDRDHGYTF
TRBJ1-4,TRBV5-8,CASSLGQGYNEKLFF
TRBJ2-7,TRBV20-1,CSASRREGRYEQYF
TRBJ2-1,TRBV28,CASISGHARGSYNEQFF
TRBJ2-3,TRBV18,CASSPSLDTQYF
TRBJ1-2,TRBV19,CASSLSSGKGHYGYTF
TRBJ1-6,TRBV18,CASSPQGVPNSPLHF
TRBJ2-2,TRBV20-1,CSASLGQTRQGLFF
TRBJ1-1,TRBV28,CASSLGQQGTEAFF
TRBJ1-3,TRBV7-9,CASSLGPTSGNTIYF
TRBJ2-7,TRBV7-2,CASTRSAGDYEQYF
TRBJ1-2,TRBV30,CAWEPRGAGGYTF
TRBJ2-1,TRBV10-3,CAISPGGSGASSYNEQFF
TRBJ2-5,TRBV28,CASSVGEGTQYF
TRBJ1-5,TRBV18,CASSPQQGVSNQPQHF
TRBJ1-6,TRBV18,CASSADRVRNSPLHF
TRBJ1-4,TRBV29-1,CSVWGGALGEKLFF
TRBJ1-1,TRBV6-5,CATTSPGRTEAFF
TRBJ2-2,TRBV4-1,CASSQDESSGSGGELFF
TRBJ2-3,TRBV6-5,CASRGSTDTQYF
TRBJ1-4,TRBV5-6,CASSHEFGAGEKLFF
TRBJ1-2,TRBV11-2,CASSYELYGYTF
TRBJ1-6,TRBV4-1,CASSQEGGSYNSPLHF
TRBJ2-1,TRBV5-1,CASRSGQGLRDNEQFF
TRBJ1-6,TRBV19,CASSISGTGNSPLHF
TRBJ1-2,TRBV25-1,CASSGTTGGLANYGYTF
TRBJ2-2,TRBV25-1,CASSDRNTGELFF
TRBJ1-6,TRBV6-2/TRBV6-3,CASSYAQLLLHF
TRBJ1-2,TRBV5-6,CASTPRGAQGYTF
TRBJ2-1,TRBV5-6,CASRTTRSNEQFF
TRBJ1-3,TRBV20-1,CSAPKGDTIYF
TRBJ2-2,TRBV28,CASSSEGLAGNTNTGELFF
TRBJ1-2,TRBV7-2,CASSRGGGAQTRSGYTF
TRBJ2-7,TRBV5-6,CASSLGSTKSYEQYF
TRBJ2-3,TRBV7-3,CASSPQGRLVGQTDTQYF
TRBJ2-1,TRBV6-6,CASRDGTGYHEQFF
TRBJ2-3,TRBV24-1,CATSDRAGGRVDTQYF
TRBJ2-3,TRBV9,CASSVGPGFTDTQYF
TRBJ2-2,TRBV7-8,CASSLGRVGGELFF
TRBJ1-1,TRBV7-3,CASTLTPPRPGTEAFF
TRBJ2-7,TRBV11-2,CASSLDLKGQAYF
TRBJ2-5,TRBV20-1,CSAKRETQYF
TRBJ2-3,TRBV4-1,CASSQDQATDTQYF
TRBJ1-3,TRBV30,CAWSTIRGPGNTIYF
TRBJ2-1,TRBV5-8,CASTGLAGLQYPEQFF